This TCR beta chain was sequenced for a study of blood T cells in healthy people across ages (dated by TCRdb to about 2015). Study-wide context: In model experiments, roughly one uniquely barcoded TCR beta cDNA molecule per two T cells was captured by template switching. For two donors (one aged 18 to 30 and one aged 80 or older), the study analyzed two additional independent replicas of 1 million unique cDNA reads from the same blood draw. The study measured age-related changes in TCR beta repertoire diversity using deep sequencing normalized with unique cDNA molecular identifiers. To avoid experimental bias, donors of different ages were spread randomly across the sequencing lanes. Four age groups were formed from the donors: young (average 16 years), middle-aged (around 37), aged (roughly 59) and long-lived (around 82). The full study reports these points: The percentage of naive T cells measured by flow cytometry correlated strongly with observed TCR beta diversity. Conclusive comparison of naive and antigen-experienced compartments was prevented by the profiling of bulk unsorted PBMCs. Compared with the aged group, the long-lived group had more naive CD4+ T cells, fewer expanded clones and increased TCR diversity, a pattern suggesting age selection. Estimates of total diversity from one million sequenced T cells were regarded as lower bounds and underestimates. As age increased, observed TCR beta diversity per million T cells dropped in a roughly linear way, and a significant reduction was already evident by age 40. Because the CMV infection status of the donors was unknown, age-related changes in expanded clonotypes may potentially have been confounded.

The approximately 40 donors, aged about 6 to 95 years, were systemically healthy Caucasian individuals from Russia. Each donor gave ten milliliters of peripheral blood, collected into EDTA-treated Vacutainer tubes. PBMCs were isolated by Ficoll-Paque density-gradient centrifugation, with at least 6.5 million obtained per sample. Trizol reagent was used to extract total RNA from the PBMCs, yielding at least 5 micrograms per sample. For every donor, an aliquot of PBMCs went through flow cytometry to measure the percentages of naive CD45RAhigh/CD27high T cells. Library preparation employed 5' RACE. The sequencing machine was an Illumina HiSeq 2500. A second about 7 to 11 cycle PCR used a sample-barcoded 5' primer and a J-beta primer mix. A unique molecular identifier was introduced onto each TCR beta cDNA molecule by a template-switch 5' adaptor carrying 12 random nucleotides. Each sample yielded at least 2.5 million CDR3-containing paired-end reads. All of the RNA was converted into first-strand cDNA using the Mint cDNA synthesis kit, with a TRBC-specific oligonucleotide serving as the primer. After uracil-DNA glycosylase treatment, a first 18-cycle PCR used universal primers M1SS and BC2_uni_R on all cDNA. The study's own analysis went as follows. For normalization, 1 million high-quality reads, each with a distinct molecular identifier, were randomly selected from each sample. Reads with shared molecular identifiers were discarded instead of being binned into consensus sequences. MiTCR, run with a Q25 quality threshold and the strictest error-elimination algorithm, handled CDR3 identification, clonotype clustering and error correction. Lower-bound total TCR beta diversity was estimated with a nonparametric unseen species model using Euler transformation. TCRdb reprocessed the public reads (quality trimming at Q25 with fastp, clone calling with MiXCR) and kept in-frame beta chains. CDR3 protein duplicates are merged, each entry listing the most common genes and DNA. The V and J calls and clone size are TCRdb's, not the authors'. Here the sample has around 670,000 distinct CDR3 sequences; around 31% occur a single time. The ten largest clonotypes hold approximately 15% of the sample.

In this sample, this clonotype turned up many times. It has no known antigen specificity. Base qualities were left out, and no much larger clone turns up one base away. Trimming removed 5 bases from V and 3 bases from J, leaving 11 bases between the germline ends. Including the terminal cysteine and phenylalanine, the CDR3 comprises 12 residues. Just CDR3 DNA is preserved here, 36 bases in frame from base 1. Taken from the germline V gene (reference sequence), the CDR1 and CDR2 loops are DFQATT and SNEGSKA. The rearranged segments are TRBV20-1 and TRBJ2-7; the D gene is possibly TRBD1 or TRBD2, with 6 bases matching each. The receptor was derived from a woman older than 75 in good health. The sequenced sample consisted of blood. DNA sequence: TGCAGTGCTCGGGGGCGGGACTACGAGCAGTACTTC. The translation is CSARGRDYEQYF.